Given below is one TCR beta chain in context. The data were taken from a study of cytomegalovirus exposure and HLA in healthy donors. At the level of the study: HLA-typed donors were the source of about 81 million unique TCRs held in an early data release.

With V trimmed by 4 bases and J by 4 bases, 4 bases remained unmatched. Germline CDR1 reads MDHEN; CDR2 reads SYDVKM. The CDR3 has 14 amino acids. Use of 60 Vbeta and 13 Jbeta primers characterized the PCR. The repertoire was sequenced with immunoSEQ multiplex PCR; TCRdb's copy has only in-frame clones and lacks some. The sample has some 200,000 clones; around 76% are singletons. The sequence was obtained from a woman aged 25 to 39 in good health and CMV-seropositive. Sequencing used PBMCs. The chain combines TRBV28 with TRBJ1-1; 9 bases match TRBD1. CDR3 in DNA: TGTGCCAGCAGTTGGACAGGGGTGATCACTGAAGCTTTCTTT. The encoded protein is CASSWTGVITEAFF.